The rows below give T cell receptor beta chains drawn from one sample of a study of shared clonotypes between healthy human individuals. TCRdb keeps only in-frame clones here, not all; method: immunoSEQ multiplex PCR. The sample includes some 2 million clones, roughly 95% seen only once; the top ten take more than 0.9%. Sequencing was done on a sample of naive CD8+ T cells sorted from blood. The receptor set was obtained from a man between 18 and 35 years old in good health. The CDR3 runs from the conserved cysteine through the conserved F or W. Each record gives: clone size, D gene, V gene, J gene, CDR3 DNA, CDR3 protein. A D gene is named only where the DNA matches it firmly. The size of a clone is reported for some rows only, either as once, few or many, or as a class for expanded clones.

clone size: -
D gene: TRBD1
V gene: TRBV10-1
J gene: TRBJ1-1
CDR3 DNA: TGCGCCAGCAGTGAGACGGGACAGGAAGCTTTCTTT
CDR3 protein: CASSETGQEAFF

clone size: -
D gene: -
V gene: TRBV7-9
J gene: TRBJ2-3
CDR3 DNA: TGTGCCAGCAGCTTAGGGGGGATTACCGGGTCGGATACGCAGTATTTT
CDR3 protein: CASSLGGITGSDTQYF

clone size: -
D gene: -
V gene: TRBV27
J gene: TRBJ1-6
CDR3 DNA: TGTGCCAGCAGTTTCAGTCTGGACTCACCCCTCCACTTT
CDR3 protein: CASSFSLDSPLHF

clone size: -
D gene: -
V gene: TRBV10-2
J gene: TRBJ2-7
CDR3 DNA: TGCGCCAGCAGTGGGGGCATTTATTACGAGCAGTACTTC
CDR3 protein: CASSGGIYYEQYF

clone size: -
D gene: -
V gene: TRBV4-1
J gene: TRBJ1-1
CDR3 DNA: TGCGCCAGCAGCCAGGGAGGGACGCAGAACACTGAAGCTTTCTTT
CDR3 protein: CASSQGGTQNTEAFF

clone size: -
D gene: -
V gene: TRBV27
J gene: TRBJ1-1
CDR3 DNA: TGTGCCAGCAGTGGCAGGGTGACTGAAGCTTTCTTT
CDR3 protein: CASSGRVTEAFF

clone size: -
D gene: -
V gene: TRBV4-3
J gene: TRBJ2-1
CDR3 DNA: TGCGCCAGCTCATCGGGGAATGAGCAGTTCTTC
CDR3 protein: CASSSGNEQFF

clone size: -
D gene: -
V gene: TRBV21-1
J gene: TRBJ1-6
CDR3 DNA: TGTGCCAGCAGCTCACGTAGCAGGGGACGTTCATTACCCCTCCACTTT
CDR3 protein: CASSSRSRGRSLPLHF

clone size: -
D gene: TRBD2
V gene: TRBV7-2
J gene: TRBJ2-1
CDR3 DNA: TGTGCCAGCAGCAAGACTAGCGGCCCCTACAATGAGCAGTTCTTC
CDR3 protein: CASSKTSGPYNEQFF

clone size: -
D gene: -
V gene: TRBV7-8
J gene: TRBJ1-3
CDR3 DNA: TGTGCCAGCACGCCTACCACGATCGGAGGTGGGAACACCATATATTTT
CDR3 protein: CASTPTTIGGGNTIYF

clone size: -
D gene: -
V gene: TRBV19
J gene: TRBJ2-1
CDR3 DNA: TGTGCCAGTAGCCCCGGGAGCAATGAGCAGTTCTTC
CDR3 protein: CASSPGSNEQFF

clone size: -
D gene: -
V gene: TRBV5-1
J gene: TRBJ2-7
CDR3 DNA: TGCGCCAGCAGTCCGGGTGCCCAATACGAGCAGTACTTC
CDR3 protein: CASSPGAQYEQYF

clone size: -
D gene: TRBD2
V gene: TRBV11-2
J gene: TRBJ2-3
CDR3 DNA: TGTGCCAGCAGCCTGACTAGCGGGAGGGCCGATATAGATACGCAGTATTTT
CDR3 protein: CASSLTSGRADIDTQYF

clone size: -
D gene: -
V gene: TRBV11-2
J gene: TRBJ1-1
CDR3 DNA: TGTGCCAGCAGCTTAGATGTCTGGGGCGAAGCTTTCTTT
CDR3 protein: CASSLDVWGEAFF

clone size: -
D gene: -
V gene: TRBV6-5
J gene: TRBJ1-5
CDR3 DNA: TGTGCCAGCAGTTACTCGTCCGGTAACAATCAGCCCCAGCATTTT
CDR3 protein: CASSYSSGNNQPQHF

clone size: -
D gene: -
V gene: TRBV19
J gene: TRBJ1-6
CDR3 DNA: TGTGCCAGTAGTCCCGGAGTCTCAGCGGATTCACCCCTCCACTTT
CDR3 protein: CASSPGVSADSPLHF

clone size: -
D gene: -
V gene: TRBV29-1
J gene: TRBJ1-2
CDR3 DNA: TGCAGCGTTGAAACCGGAGAGAACTATGGCTACACCTTC
CDR3 protein: CSVETGENYGYTF

clone size: -
D gene: -
V gene: TRBV6-5
J gene: TRBJ1-5
CDR3 DNA: TGTGCCAGCAGTGCCAATCAGCCCCAGCATTTT
CDR3 protein: CASSANQPQHF

clone size: -
D gene: -
V gene: TRBV4-1
J gene: TRBJ2-1
CDR3 DNA: TGCGCCAGCAGCCAAGATATGGAGTTAAGTTCCTACAATGAGCAGTTCTTC
CDR3 protein: CASSQDMELSSYNEQFF

clone size: -
D gene: -
V gene: TRBV6-1
J gene: TRBJ1-3
CDR3 DNA: TGTGCCAGCAGTGCGTTGGGCTCTGGAAACACCATATATTTT
CDR3 protein: CASSALGSGNTIYF

clone size: -
D gene: -
V gene: TRBV7-9
J gene: TRBJ1-6
CDR3 DNA: TGTGCCAGCAGCTTTGGGCAGATTAATTCACCCCTCCACTTT
CDR3 protein: CASSFGQINSPLHF

clone size: -
D gene: TRBD1
V gene: TRBV28
J gene: TRBJ1-1
CDR3 DNA: TGTGCCAGCAGTACAGGGGTATTGGGAGCTTTCTTT
CDR3 protein: CASSTGVLGAFF

clone size: -
D gene: TRBD1
V gene: TRBV5-6
J gene: TRBJ2-7
CDR3 DNA: TGTGCCAGCAGCTTGATGACAGGGCCCTACGAGCAGTACTTC
CDR3 protein: CASSLMTGPYEQYF

clone size: -
D gene: TRBD1
V gene: TRBV19
J gene: TRBJ2-5
CDR3 DNA: TGTGCCAGTAGTGAGGACAGGGAAGAGACCCAGTACTTC
CDR3 protein: CASSEDREETQYF

clone size: -
D gene: TRBD1
V gene: TRBV4-1
J gene: TRBJ2-5
CDR3 DNA: TGCGCCAGCAGCCAAGGACCCGGGACAGGGGGTGAGACCCAGTACTTC
CDR3 protein: CASSQGPGTGGETQYF

clone size: -
D gene: TRBD1
V gene: TRBV18
J gene: TRBJ1-2
CDR3 DNA: TGTGCCAGCTCACCGACAGGGGACTATGGCTACACCTTC
CDR3 protein: CASSPTGDYGYTF

clone size: -
D gene: -
V gene: TRBV9
J gene: TRBJ2-3
CDR3 DNA: TGTGCCAGCAGCGTCGATGGGGGACTGTACACAGATACGCAGTATTTT
CDR3 protein: CASSVDGGLYTDTQYF

clone size: -
D gene: -
V gene: TRBV4-3
J gene: TRBJ2-7
CDR3 DNA: TGCGCCAGCAGCCAAGCATGGCAGGGTGTCGACGAGCAGTACTTC
CDR3 protein: CASSQAWQGVDEQYF

clone size: -
D gene: -
V gene: TRBV15
J gene: TRBJ1-1
CDR3 DNA: TGTGCCACCAGCAGAGATCGGGGGTGGGAGGACGACACTGAAGCTTTCTTT
CDR3 protein: CATSRDRGWEDDTEAFF

clone size: -
D gene: -
V gene: TRBV28
J gene: TRBJ2-7
CDR3 DNA: TGTGCCAGCAGTTCCCATGGGACGCTCTACGAGCAGTACTTC
CDR3 protein: CASSSHGTLYEQYF

clone size: -
D gene: -
V gene: TRBV28
J gene: TRBJ2-7
CDR3 DNA: TGTGCCAGCAGTACGCCGGGAAGCTCCTACGAGCAGTACTTC
CDR3 protein: CASSTPGSSYEQYF

clone size: -
D gene: -
V gene: TRBV19
J gene: TRBJ1-5
CDR3 DNA: TGTGCCAGTAGTAAGGGGGGACAGCCCCAGCATTTT
CDR3 protein: CASSKGGQPQHF

clone size: -
D gene: -
V gene: TRBV28
J gene: TRBJ1-1
CDR3 DNA: TGTGCCAGCAGACATACAGAGAACACTGAAGCTTTCTTT
CDR3 protein: CASRHTENTEAFF

clone size: few
D gene: TRBD2
V gene: TRBV11-2
J gene: TRBJ2-5
CDR3 DNA: TGTGCCAGCAGCTTAACGGGGGGAGCCCGTGAGACCCAGTACTTC
CDR3 protein: CASSLTGGARETQYF

clone size: -
D gene: -
V gene: TRBV7-6
J gene: TRBJ2-7
CDR3 DNA: TGTGCCAGCAGCCCGGAGGTGGGGACCGTCTACGAGCAGTACTTC
CDR3 protein: CASSPEVGTVYEQYF

clone size: -
D gene: -
V gene: TRBV13
J gene: TRBJ2-7
CDR3 DNA: TGTGCCAGCAGCTTAGGGGACATCCCCTACGAGCAGTACTTC
CDR3 protein: CASSLGDIPYEQYF

clone size: few
D gene: TRBD1
V gene: TRBV7-9
J gene: TRBJ1-4
CDR3 DNA: TGTGCCAGCAGCACGGACAGGTCGAGTGAAAAACTGTTTTTT
CDR3 protein: CASSTDRSSEKLFF

clone size: -
D gene: -
V gene: TRBV7-9
J gene: TRBJ2-5
CDR3 DNA: TGTGCCAGCAGCCCCGGAACAGGGCCCCAAGAGACCCAGTACTTC
CDR3 protein: CASSPGTGPQETQYF

clone size: -
D gene: TRBD1
V gene: TRBV7-2
J gene: TRBJ2-7
CDR3 DNA: TGTGCCAGCAGCATTCACCCGGGACAGGACGACGAGCAGTACTTC
CDR3 protein: CASSIHPGQDDEQYF

clone size: -
D gene: -
V gene: TRBV15
J gene: TRBJ1-2
CDR3 DNA: TGTGCCACCAGCAGTAACGGGTTGGCTAACTATGGCTACACCTTC
CDR3 protein: CATSSNGLANYGYTF

clone size: -
D gene: -
V gene: TRBV6-5
J gene: TRBJ2-5
CDR3 DNA: TGTGCCAGCAGTAAGGGACCAATGTACCAAGAGACCCAGTACTTC
CDR3 protein: CASSKGPMYQETQYF

clone size: once
D gene: -
V gene: TRBV30
J gene: TRBJ2-5
CDR3 DNA: TGTGCCTGGAGTTTCGGATTCGGGAAAGAGACCCAGTACTTC
CDR3 protein: CAWSFGFGKETQYF

clone size: once
D gene: TRBD2
V gene: TRBV5-6
J gene: TRBJ2-2
CDR3 DNA: TGTGCCAGCAGCCATCCTAGCGGGGTTGGCACCGGGGAGCTGTTTTTT
CDR3 protein: CASSHPSGVGTGELFF

clone size: -
D gene: -
V gene: TRBV6-5
J gene: TRBJ1-2
CDR3 DNA: TGTGCCAGCAGTTACTCGATGGTTGGTGGCTACACCTTC
CDR3 protein: CASSYSMVGGYTF

clone size: -
D gene: -
V gene: TRBV25-1
J gene: TRBJ2-4
CDR3 DNA: TGTGCCAGCAGTGAAGGTGCGGGGACCATAGCCAAAAACATTCAGTACTTC
CDR3 protein: CASSEGAGTIAKNIQYF

clone size: -
D gene: TRBD2
V gene: TRBV6-6
J gene: TRBJ2-1
CDR3 DNA: TGTGCCAGCAGTCCGCTAGCGGGAGGGCTCAATGAGCAGTTCTTC
CDR3 protein: CASSPLAGGLNEQFF

clone size: -
D gene: -
V gene: TRBV19
J gene: TRBJ2-7
CDR3 DNA: TGTGCCAGTAGTTCGGGGGTTGCCTACGAGCAGTACTTC
CDR3 protein: CASSSGVAYEQYF

clone size: -
D gene: TRBD1
V gene: TRBV15
J gene: TRBJ1-5
CDR3 DNA: TGTGCCACCAGCAGCTCCGGGACAGAGGAGCCCCAGCATTTT
CDR3 protein: CATSSSGTEEPQHF

clone size: -
D gene: -
V gene: TRBV4-3
J gene: TRBJ1-4
CDR3 DNA: TGCGCCAGCAGCCAAGGATCCTCGATGGGTGAAAAACTGTTTTTT
CDR3 protein: CASSQGSSMGEKLFF

clone size: once
D gene: -
V gene: TRBV5-1
J gene: TRBJ2-2
CDR3 DNA: TGCGCCAGCAGCTTGGTCCGGGGCGGGGAGCTGTTTTTT
CDR3 protein: CASSLVRGGELFF

clone size: -
D gene: -
V gene: TRBV9
J gene: TRBJ2-7
CDR3 DNA: TGTGCCAGCAGCGTACAGGGGGGGTCCTACGAGCAGTACTTC
CDR3 protein: CASSVQGGSYEQYF

clone size: -
D gene: TRBD2
V gene: TRBV11-2
J gene: TRBJ2-7
CDR3 DNA: TGTGCCAGCAGCCCCTGGGCGGGGGACGAGTACGAGCAGTACTTC
CDR3 protein: CASSPWAGDEYEQYF